This T cell receptor (beta chain) was captured by sequencing in a study of blood T cell repertoires in COVID-19 (TCRdb year 2020). In the study overall: The collaborator samples originated in the United States, Italy and Spain and spanned the acute and convalescent phases of COVID-19. The prospective study material was composed of cDNA or gDNA derived from T cells, B-cell-depleted T cells, or PBMCs. Subjects who had been exposed to COVID-19, were actively infected with it, or had recovered from it provided the deeply sampled blood TCRbeta repertoires that made up the dataset. The repertoires were released in a freely available public database intended as a resource for research on the immune response to SARS-CoV-2. The samples were drawn from two sources: the first 160 participants of the ongoing ImmuneRACE study, and 950 to 1,500 subjects contributed by 6 global collaborators. Sample metadata almost always included a de-identified subject ID, COVID-19 status, age in years and sex. HLA class I and class II types, where available, came from metadata supplied by the sample provider rather than from assay-based typing. Study-level results and caveats: The amount of clinical and demographic metadata varied by source and participant and was provided uncurated.

The immunoSEQ Assay, a bias-controlled multiplex PCR, was used to amplify TCRbeta CDR3 regions from genomic DNA. As for the authors' bioinformatics: The number of nucleated cells in each sample was estimated by amplification of reference gene primers within the assay. Sequence reads were collapsed and filtered to measure the absolute abundance of every unique TCRbeta CDR3 rearrangement. For each sample, productive Simpson clonality was calculated by taking the square root of Simpson's diversity index across productive rearrangements. What TCRdb holds here is the immuneACCESS table cut down to in-frame rearrangements. Part of the clones is not present; checked against another copy, under half of the missing clones reflect an unresolved V gene, and the others are unexplained. That table is the source of V, J and clone size, and D and trimming were worked out from the DNA. The sample has under 100,000 clones on record, 85% of them singletons. Jointly, the top ten make up about 3.4% of the sample.

Collaborating institutions collected whole blood in K2EDTA tubes following their own protocols. For TCRbeta analysis, collaborators shipped samples in one of three forms: frozen whole blood, isolated PBMCs, or DNA extracted from either of those sample types. Relative to germline, V is 4 bases shorter and J is 2 bases shorter, with 11 bases between their ends. The CDR3 measures 14 amino acids from cysteine to phenylalanine. This entry keeps only the CDR3 DNA: 42 bases, framed from base 1. The germline V gene sets CDR1 to SGHNT and CDR2 to YENEEA. Details on this clone: Its antigen remains unidentified. Base-call qualities are not available, and no considerably larger clone is one nucleotide away.

This sequence was found in a man between 45 and 60 years old with acute or convalescent COVID-19. The chain is made from TRBV11-3 and TRBJ1-1, and possibly TRBD1, on 6 matching bases. Sequencing was done on a sample of peripheral blood. In nucleotide form, the sequence is TGTGCCAGCAGCTCCCGAGGGGGAAACACTGAAGCTTTCTTT. Its translation reads: CASSSRGGNTEAFF.